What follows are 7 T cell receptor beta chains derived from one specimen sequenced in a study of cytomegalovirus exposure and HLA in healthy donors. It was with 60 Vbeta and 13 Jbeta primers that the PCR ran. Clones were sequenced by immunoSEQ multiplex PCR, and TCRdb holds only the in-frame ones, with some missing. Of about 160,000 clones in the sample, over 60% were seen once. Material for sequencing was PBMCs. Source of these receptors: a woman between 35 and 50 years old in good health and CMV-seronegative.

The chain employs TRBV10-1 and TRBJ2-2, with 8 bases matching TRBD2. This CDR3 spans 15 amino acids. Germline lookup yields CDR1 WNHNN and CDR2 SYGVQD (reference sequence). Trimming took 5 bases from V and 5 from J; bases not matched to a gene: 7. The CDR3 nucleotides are TGCGCCAGCAGTCCAGCGGGGGAAACAACCGGGGAGCTGTTTTTT. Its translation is CASSPAGETTGELFF.

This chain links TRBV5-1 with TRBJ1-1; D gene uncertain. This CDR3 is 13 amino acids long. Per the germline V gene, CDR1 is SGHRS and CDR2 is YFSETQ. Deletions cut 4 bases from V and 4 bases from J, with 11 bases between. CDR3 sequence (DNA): TGCGCCAGCAGCCCGGGAACTGGCACTGAAGCTTTCTTT. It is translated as CASSPGTGTEAFF.

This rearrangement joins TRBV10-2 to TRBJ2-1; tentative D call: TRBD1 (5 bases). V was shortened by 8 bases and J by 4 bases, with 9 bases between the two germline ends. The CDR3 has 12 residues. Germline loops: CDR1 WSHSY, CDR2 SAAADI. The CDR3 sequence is CASQGVYNEQFF. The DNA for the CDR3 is TGCGCCAGCCAAGGGGTTTACAATGAGCAGTTCTTC.

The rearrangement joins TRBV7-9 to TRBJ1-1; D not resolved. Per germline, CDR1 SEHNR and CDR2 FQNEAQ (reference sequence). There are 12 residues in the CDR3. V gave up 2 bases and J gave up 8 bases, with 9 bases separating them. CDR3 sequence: CASSLMGTEAFF. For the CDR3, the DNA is TGTGCCAGCAGCTTAATGGGCACAGAAGCTTTCTTT.

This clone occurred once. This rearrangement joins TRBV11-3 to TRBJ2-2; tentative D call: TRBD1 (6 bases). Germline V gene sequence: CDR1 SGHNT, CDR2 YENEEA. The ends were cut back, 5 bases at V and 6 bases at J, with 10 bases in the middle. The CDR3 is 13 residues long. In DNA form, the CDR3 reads TGTGCCAGCAGCCGGGGACAAGCCGGGGAGCTGTTTTTT. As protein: CASSRGQAGELFF. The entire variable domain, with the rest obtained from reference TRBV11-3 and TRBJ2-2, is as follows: EAGVVQSPRYKIIEKKQPVAFWCNPISGHNTLYWYLQNLGQGPELLIRYENEEAVDDSQLPKDRFSAERLKGVDSTLKIQPAELGDSAVYLCASSRGQAGELFFGEGSRLTVL.

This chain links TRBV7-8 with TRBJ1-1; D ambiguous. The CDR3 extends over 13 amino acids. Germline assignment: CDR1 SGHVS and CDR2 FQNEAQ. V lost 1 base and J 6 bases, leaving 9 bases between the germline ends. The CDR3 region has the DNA TGTGCCAGCAGCTTAGGGGCAGGTTCTGAAGCTTTCTTT. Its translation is CASSLGAGSEAFF.

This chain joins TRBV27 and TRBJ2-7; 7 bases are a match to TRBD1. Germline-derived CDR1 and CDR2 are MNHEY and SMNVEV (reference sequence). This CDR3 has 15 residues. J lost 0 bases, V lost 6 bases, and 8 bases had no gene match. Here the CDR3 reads CASRPQGDYSYEQYF. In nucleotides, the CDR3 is TGTGCCAGCAGGCCCCAGGGGGATTACTCCTACGAGCAGTACTTC.